The source of this TCR beta chain is a study of blood T cells in healthy people across ages. Primers used in a second PCR of about 7 to 11 cycles were a sample-barcoded 5' primer and a J-beta primer mix. One entry per CDR3 protein, called by TCRdb with MiXCR from the 5' RACE reads. The top ten hold under 35% of the sample, which has some 640,000 distinct CDR3 sequences, about half seen once. This clonotype was observed a few times. Its antigen is still unknown. General observations from the study: Strong correlation was found linking TCR beta diversity to naive T cell percentage.

The CDR3 consists of 14 residues. J gave up 4 bases and V 7 bases, and 9 bases lay outside the gene matches. Germline-derived CDR1 and CDR2 are DFQATT and SNEGSKA (reference sequence). The chain employs TRBV20-1 and TRBJ2-3, with 9 bases aligning to TRBD1. This clonotype was obtained from a woman aged 55-70 years in good health. Sequencing was done on a sample of blood. CDR3 in DNA: TGCAGTGTACCGGACAGGGGCACCCCAGATACGCAGTATTTT. Residues: CSVPDRGTPDTQYF.